Sequencing of this TCR beta chain was carried out in a study of shared clonotypes between healthy human individuals. Study results and limitations: In several donors, roughly 5.2% of naive CD4 clonotypes appeared in common.

Note on this clone: Its antigen is unknown.

Deep was the level used in running the assay. Generated by immunoSEQ multiplex PCR, the TCRdb table keeps only in-frame clones and is missing some. The sample holds some 2.3 million clones, over 85% seen once. The TCR originated in a man between 18 and 35 years old in good health. Some clones in this sample may be carry-over from other donors' samples. Sequenced material: naive CD4+ T cells from PBMCs. Noted subset: CD45RA+ positively selected.

DNA for the CDR3: TGTGCCAGCGGGTCGACAGGGTTATACTATGGCTACACCTTC. Translation gives CASGSTGLYYGYTF. This chain uses TRBV28 with TRBJ1-2; 7 nucleotides match TRBD1. The germline gives CDR1 MDHEN, CDR2 SYDVKM. The CDR3 is 14 residues long. With 8 bases clipped from V and 3 bases from J, the junction kept 9 bases outside the gene matches.